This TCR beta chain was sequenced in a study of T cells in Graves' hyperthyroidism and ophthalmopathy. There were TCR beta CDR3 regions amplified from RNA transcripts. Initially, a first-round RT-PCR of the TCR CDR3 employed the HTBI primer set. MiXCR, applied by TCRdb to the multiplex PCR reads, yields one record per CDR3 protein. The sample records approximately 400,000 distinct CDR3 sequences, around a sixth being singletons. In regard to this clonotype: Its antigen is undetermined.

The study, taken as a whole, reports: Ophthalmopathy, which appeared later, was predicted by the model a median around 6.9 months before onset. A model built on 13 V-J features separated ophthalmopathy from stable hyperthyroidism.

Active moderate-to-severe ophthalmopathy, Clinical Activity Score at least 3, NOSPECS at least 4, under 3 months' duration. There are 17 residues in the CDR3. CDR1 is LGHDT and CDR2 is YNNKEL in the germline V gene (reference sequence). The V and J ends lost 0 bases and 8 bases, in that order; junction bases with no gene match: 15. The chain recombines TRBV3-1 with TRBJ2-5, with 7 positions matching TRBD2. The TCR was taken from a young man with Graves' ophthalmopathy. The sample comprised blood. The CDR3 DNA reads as TGTGCCAGCAGCCAAGATGGGAGGGAATGGAACAAGATCACCCAGTACTTC. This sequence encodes CASSQDGREWNKITQYF.